Below, 2 T cell receptor beta chains from the same sample are listed, as sequenced in a study of metastatic and nonmetastatic thyroid tumors. Thyroid surgery was performed in patients who had received no treatment beforehand. From the PCR reads, TCRdb re-called clones with MiXCR. The sample comprises about 2,500 clones, roughly a quarter of which are singletons, and 22% rests with the top ten. Sequencing input: adjacent normal tissue. The receptors originated from a male donor with papillary thyroid cancer or a benign thyroid nodule (not recorded which). Some clones in this sample may be carry-over from other donors' samples.

This clone is termed medium-sized (0.01 to 0.1%). This clone may be a read error of a much larger clone one base away. The chain is built from TRBV6-1 and TRBJ1-2; weak D call: TRBD1 (5 bases). The CDR3 is made up of 15 amino acids. Trimming removed 7 bases from V and 9 bases from J, with 24 bases in between. Germline CDR1 reads MNHNS; CDR2 reads SASEGT. The CDR3 bases are TGTGCCAGCATCACGACGACAGTGGGGTCAGGTAGCTACACCTTC. This gives the protein CASITTTVGSGSYTF.

In this sample, this clone is medium-sized. The chain carries TRBV6-1 and TRBJ1-2; D unresolved. The CDR3 loop spans 17 amino acids. The germline V and J ends were trimmed by 5 bases and 0 bases, with 19 bases remaining between them. Germline CDR1 and CDR2: MNHNS and SASEGT. The chain's CDR3 is CASSPPPDLTANYGYTF. DNA of the CDR3: TGTGCCAGCAGTCCACCTCCCGACCTAACAGCTAACTATGGCTACACCTTC.